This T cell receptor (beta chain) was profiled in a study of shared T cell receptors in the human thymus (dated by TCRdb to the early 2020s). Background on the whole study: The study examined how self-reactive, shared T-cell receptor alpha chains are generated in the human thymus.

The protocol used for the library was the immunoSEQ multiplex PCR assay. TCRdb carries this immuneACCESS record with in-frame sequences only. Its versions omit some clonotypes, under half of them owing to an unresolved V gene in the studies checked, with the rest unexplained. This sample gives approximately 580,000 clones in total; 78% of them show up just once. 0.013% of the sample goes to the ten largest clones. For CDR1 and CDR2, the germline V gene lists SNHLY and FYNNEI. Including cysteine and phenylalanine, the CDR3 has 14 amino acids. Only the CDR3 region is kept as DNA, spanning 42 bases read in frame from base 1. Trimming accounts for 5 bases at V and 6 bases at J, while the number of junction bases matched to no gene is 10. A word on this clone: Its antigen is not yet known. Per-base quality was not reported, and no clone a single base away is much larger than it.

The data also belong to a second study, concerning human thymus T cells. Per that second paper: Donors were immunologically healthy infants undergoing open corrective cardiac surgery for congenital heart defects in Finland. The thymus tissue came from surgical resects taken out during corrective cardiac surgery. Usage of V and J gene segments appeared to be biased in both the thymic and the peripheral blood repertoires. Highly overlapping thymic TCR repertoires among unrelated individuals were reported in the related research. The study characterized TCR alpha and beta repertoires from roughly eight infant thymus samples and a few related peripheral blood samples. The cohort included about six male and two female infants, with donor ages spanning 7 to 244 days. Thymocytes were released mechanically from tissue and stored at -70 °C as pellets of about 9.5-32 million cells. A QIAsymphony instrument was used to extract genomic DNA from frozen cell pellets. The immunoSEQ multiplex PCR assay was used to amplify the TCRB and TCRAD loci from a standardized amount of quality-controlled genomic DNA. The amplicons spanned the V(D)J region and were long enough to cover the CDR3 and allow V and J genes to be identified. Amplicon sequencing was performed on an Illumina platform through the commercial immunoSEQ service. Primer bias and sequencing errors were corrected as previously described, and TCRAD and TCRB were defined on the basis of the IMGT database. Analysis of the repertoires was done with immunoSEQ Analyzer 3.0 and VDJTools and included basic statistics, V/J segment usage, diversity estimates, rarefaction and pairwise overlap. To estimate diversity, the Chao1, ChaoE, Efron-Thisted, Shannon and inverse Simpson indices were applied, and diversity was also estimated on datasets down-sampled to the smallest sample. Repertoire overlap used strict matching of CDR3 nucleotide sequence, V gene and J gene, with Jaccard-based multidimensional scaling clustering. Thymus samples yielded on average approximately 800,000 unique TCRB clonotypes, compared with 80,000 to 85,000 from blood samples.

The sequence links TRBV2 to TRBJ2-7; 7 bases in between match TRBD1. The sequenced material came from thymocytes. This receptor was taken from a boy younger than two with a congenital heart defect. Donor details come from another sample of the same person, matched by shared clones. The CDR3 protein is CASSNRDRVSEQYF. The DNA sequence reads TGTGCCAGCAGTAATCGCGACAGGGTAAGCGAGCAGTACTTC.